The TCR beta chain described here comes from a study of a mutant IDH1 vaccine in newly diagnosed glioma. Study details: All eight of the vaccinations patients received fell in weeks 1, 3, 5, 7, 11, 15, 19 and 23. First vaccine doses came 4-6 weeks after radiotherapy alone, or with temozolomide cycles.

The sample's time point: week 23, last vaccination. Each dose of the vaccine consisted of 300 ug of mutant IDH1 20-mer peptide, with topical imiquimod. Astrocytomas found in donors were new, WHO grade 3 or 4, IDH1-mutant and ATRX-lost. There are 16 residues in the CDR3. The germline V and J ends were trimmed by 5 bases and 5 bases, with 21 bases remaining between them. The germline gives CDR1 SGHRS, CDR2 YFSETQ. Method: immunoSEQ multiplex PCR; TCRdb's copy keeps in-frame clones and lacks some. The data show more than 25,000 clones, with approximately 90% seen just once and around 2.4% held by the top ten. For this clone: As yet, its antigen is unknown.

Study-wide results and caveats: Whatever changes occurred in top peripheral T cell clonotypes seemed unrelated to pseudoprogression.

This chain uses TRBV5-1 with TRBJ2-3; D gene uncertain. The sequences come from PBMCs, collected from a glioma patient whose treatment included an IDH1 peptide vaccine. The source of this sequence is a man aged 35-49 years with glioma. CDR3 in DNA: TGCGCCAGCAGAAGGGATGGTACGTCGAGAGGAGATACGCAGTATTTT. It yields the protein CASRRDGTSRGDTQYF.